This is a list of T cell receptor beta chains from one sample in a study of cytomegalovirus exposure and HLA in healthy donors. Here immunoSEQ multiplex PCR was the method, and the copy in TCRdb shows in-frame clones only, minus some. The sample includes about 140,000 clones, approximately 84% of them seen just once. The sequencing input was PBMCs. The receptors come from a woman aged 60-75 years in good health and CMV-seropositive. The CDR3 runs from the conserved cysteine through the conserved F or W. The order of the fields is D gene, CDR3 length, clone size, J gene, V gene, CDR3 DNA, CDR3 protein. The D gene is left open where the match is weak. Clone size is shown for a subset of rows, as once, few, many or a class of expanded clone.

TRBD2 | 12 | once | TRBJ2-5 | TRBV7-2 | TGTGCCAGCAGCTTAGGAGCGGGAGTGTTCCACTTC | CASSLGAGVFHF
TRBD1 | 14 | . | TRBJ2-1 | TRBV5-1 | TGCGCCAGCATGGGGACAGTACAGAACAATGAGCAGTTCTTC | CASMGTVQNNEQFF
. | 12 | . | TRBJ1-1 | TRBV28 | TGTGCCGTGACAGGTATGAACACTGAAGCTTTCTTT | CAVTGMNTEAFF
TRBD1 | 13 | . | TRBJ1-1 | TRBV19 | TGTGCCAGTGTTACAGGGGGGATCACTGAAGCTTTCTTT | CASVTGGITEAFF
TRBD2 | 14 | once | TRBJ2-7 | TRBV9 | TGTGCCAGCAGCCAAGCGGGGTTTACCCACGAGCAGTACTTC | CASSQAGFTHEQYF
. | 12 | . | TRBJ2-5 | TRBV29-1 | TGCAGCGTGCAGACAGCGCAAGAGACCCAGTACTTC | CSVQTAQETQYF
. | 13 | . | TRBJ1-4 | TRBV28 | TGTGCCAGCAGGCCGACTTTATGGGAAAAACTGTTTTTT | CASRPTLWEKLFF
. | 14 | . | TRBJ2-7 | TRBV5-4 | TGTGCCAGCAGCTTTACAGGGAGCTCCTACGAGCAGTACTTC | CASSFTGSSYEQYF
. | 13 | . | TRBJ2-2 | TRBV28 | TGTGCCAGCAGTTTTCCCGGGTCCGGGGAGCTGTTTTTT | CASSFPGSGELFF
. | 13 | . | TRBJ1-1 | TRBV18 | TGTGCCAGCTCACCACAGGGGAGGACTGAAGCTTTCTTT | CASSPQGRTEAFF
. | 13 | once | TRBJ2-1 | TRBV9 | TGTGCCAGCAGCTTGAGGACTACCACTGAGCAGTTCTTC | CASSLRTTTEQFF
. | 14 | once | TRBJ1-1 | TRBV18 | TGTGCCAGCTCACCGCTCCAGGTGTACACTGAAGCTTTCTTT | CASSPLQVYTEAFF
TRBD2 | 15 | . | TRBJ2-3 | TRBV7-9 | TGTGCCAGCAGCCGCGGACTAGCGGAATCAGATACGCAGTATTTT | CASSRGLAESDTQYF
TRBD1 | 14 | once | TRBJ2-5 | TRBV7-7 | TGTGCTAGCAGCCGGGACAGGGGGCTTGAGGCCCAGTACTTC | CASSRDRGLEAQYF
TRBD1 | 18 | . | TRBJ2-1 | TRBV19 | TGTGCCAGTATGGGACAGGGACCGGCTAGCGGCTACTACAATGAGCAGTTCTTC | CASMGQGPASGYYNEQFF
. | 15 | . | TRBJ2-1 | TRBV19 | TGTGCCAGTAGGGAAGGTAGCGGACTGAACAATGAGCAGTTCTTC | CASREGSGLNNEQFF
. | 13 | . | TRBJ1-1 | TRBV10-3 | TGTGCCTATGCCACGGGTGGGAACACTGAAGCTTTCTTT | CAYATGGNTEAFF
TRBD1 | 14 | . | TRBJ1-5 | TRBV10-3 | TGTGCCACCAAACGGGACAGGTTAGATCAGCCCCAGCATTTT | CATKRDRLDQPQHF
. | 16 | . | TRBJ1-1 | TRBV10-3 | TGTGCCATCAGTGAGGTGGCCGCACCCATGAACACTGAAGCTTTCTTT | CAISEVAAPMNTEAFF
TRBD1 | 14 | once | TRBJ1-2 | TRBV19 | TGTGCCAGTAGGGAGTCAGGGGGAGACTATGGCTACACCTTC | CASRESGGDYGYTF
. | 13 | . | TRBJ1-1 | TRBV9 | TGTGCCAGCAGCGTCCGGCGGGACACTGAAGCTTTCTTT | CASSVRRDTEAFF
TRBD1 | 17 | once | TRBJ2-2 | TRBV27 | TGTGCCAGCACCACTACCGGGGGACAGGGTTTTCCCGGGGAGCTGTTTTTT | CASTTTGGQGFPGELFF
. | 14 | . | TRBJ2-7 | TRBV4-1 | TGCGCCAGCAGCCAAGAACAGATCTCCTACGAGCAGTACTTC | CASSQEQISYEQYF
TRBD1 | 13 | once | TRBJ2-1 | TRBV19 | TGTGCCAGTAGTCGCCGGGACAGGGGATCTCAGTTCTTC | CASSRRDRGSQFF
. | 11 | . | TRBJ2-3 | TRBV7-2 | TGTGCCAGCAGCCCGACAGATACGCAGTATTTT | CASSPTDTQYF
TRBD2 | 20 | . | TRBJ2-1 | TRBV5-3 | TGTGCCAGAAGCCGATCCGTAAAAGGGCTAGCGGGAGGGTTCTACAATGAGCAGTTCTTC | CARSRSVKGLAGGFYNEQFF
TRBD2 | 15 | once | TRBJ2-2 | TRBV7-2 | TGTGCCAGCAGCCTTCTAGCGGGAGTGTCCGGGGAGCTGTTTTTT | CASSLLAGVSGELFF
. | 13 | . | TRBJ2-3 | TRBV10-3 | TGTGCCTCGACCCGGGAAAGCACAGATACGCAGTATTTT | CASTRESTDTQYF
TRBD1 | 14 | . | TRBJ2-3 | TRBV15 | TGTGCCACCAGCATTGACAGGGGCACAGATACGCAGTATTTT | CATSIDRGTDTQYF
TRBD2 | 16 | . | TRBJ2-5 | TRBV11-2 | TGTGCCAGCAGCATCGGGACTAGCGGGGGGCAAGAGACCCAGTACTTC | CASSIGTSGGQETQYF
. | 14 | . | TRBJ2-7 | TRBV5-4 | TGTGCCAGCAGCCAGGGGGGCCTCTCCTACGAGCAGTACTTC | CASSQGGLSYEQYF
TRBD1 | 16 | few | TRBJ1-2 | TRBV6-5 | TGTGCCAGCAGTTACCCCCGGACAGGGGGCAGCTATGGCTACACCTTC | CASSYPRTGGSYGYTF
. | 13 | . | TRBJ2-2 | TRBV29-1 | TGCAGCGTTAGAAACAGGGTGGCCGGGGAGCTGTTTTTT | CSVRNRVAGELFF
TRBD1 | 13 | . | TRBJ1-1 | TRBV7-2 | TGTGCCAGCAATAGACAGGGGAACACTGAAGCTTTCTTT | CASNRQGNTEAFF
TRBD2 | 16 | few | TRBJ2-7 | TRBV5-1 | TGCGCCAGCAGCTTGGGGCCAGCGGGAGGGTCCTACGAGCAGTACTTC | CASSLGPAGGSYEQYF
TRBD2 | 16 | . | TRBJ2-1 | TRBV4-2 | TGTGCCAGCAGCCAAGAGGGCGGGAGGGCGCGCAATGAGCAGTTCTTC | CASSQEGGRARNEQFF
TRBD1 | 15 | few | TRBJ2-7 | TRBV28 | TGTGCCAGCAGTTTGCCGTGGACAGGTAGAAACGAGCAGTACTTC | CASSLPWTGRNEQYF
TRBD2 | 18 | . | TRBJ2-2 | TRBV5-4 | TGTGCCAGCAGCTTGGGAGGACTAGCGGGAGGTCTCACCGGGGAGCTGTTTTTT | CASSLGGLAGGLTGELFF
. | 13 | few | TRBJ1-2 | TRBV18 | TGTGCCAGCTCACCGGAGACAGAGTATGGCTACACCTTC | CASSPETEYGYTF
TRBD1 | 15 | . | TRBJ1-2 | TRBV28 | TGTGCCAGCAGCGATCGTCTCCACAGGGGACACGGCTACACCTTC | CASSDRLHRGHGYTF
TRBD2 | 19 | few | TRBJ2-5 | TRBV5-6 | TGTGCCAGCAGCCCCATCCGGGGACTAGCGGGAAGTGGGCGGGAGACCCAGTACTTC | CASSPIRGLAGSGRETQYF
TRBD1 | 14 | . | TRBJ2-7 | TRBV7-9 | TGTGCCAGCAGCCCCGGGGACAGGGCCTACGAGCAGTACTTC | CASSPGDRAYEQYF
TRBD2 | 14 | . | TRBJ2-7 | TRBV6-1 | TGTGCCAGCAGTGAAGCTGGGACTACCTACGAGCAGTACTTC | CASSEAGTTYEQYF
. | 15 | . | TRBJ1-3 | TRBV4-2 | TGTGCCAGCAGCCAAGTAAGCGGCTCTGGAAACACCATATATTTT | CASSQVSGSGNTIYF
TRBD1 | 13 | . | TRBJ2-7 | TRBV5-1 | TGCGCCAGCAGCTTGAAGGGGGCGGGCGAGCAGTACTTC | CASSLKGAGEQYF
. | 14 | . | TRBJ2-7 | TRBV9 | TGTGCCAGCAGCGTAGATCAGGGTACCTACGAGCAGTACTTC | CASSVDQGTYEQYF
. | 14 | . | TRBJ2-7 | TRBV6-5 | TGTGCCAGCAGCCGACAGTATGACGGGGGCGAGCAGTACTTC | CASSRQYDGGEQYF
. | 13 | . | TRBJ1-5 | TRBV6-5 | TGTGCCAGCAGTTATTCCCCTAATCAGCCCCAGCATTTT | CASSYSPNQPQHF
. | 16 | . | TRBJ2-4 | TRBV7-8 | TGTGCCAGCAGCAAGACTAGTTTTGTCGCCAAAAACATTCAGTACTTC | CASSKTSFVAKNIQYF
. | 14 | once | TRBJ2-7 | TRBV7-6 | TGTGCCAGCAGCTTAGCGGGCCAGTTCGAGGAGCAGTACTTC | CASSLAGQFEEQYF
. | 15 | . | TRBJ2-1 | TRBV15 | TGTGCCACCAGCATTGAGAGCGGGACATACAATGAGCAGTTCTTC | CATSIESGTYNEQFF
. | 16 | . | TRBJ2-5 | TRBV11-2 | TGTGCCAGCAGCTTAAGTCGAACTCGGGTTGGGGAGACCCAGTACTTC | CASSLSRTRVGETQYF
TRBD1 | 16 | . | TRBJ1-5 | TRBV28 | TGTGCCAGCAGTTTATGGGACAGGTCGACAAATCAGCCCCAGCATTTT | CASSLWDRSTNQPQHF
TRBD1 | 15 | once | TRBJ1-1 | TRBV2 | TGTGCCAGCAGTGAAGCGACGGGCCGGACAGGGGAGGCTTTCTTT | CASSEATGRTGEAFF
. | 13 | . | TRBJ1-5 | TRBV10-3 | TGTGCCAGTTGCGAGTTAAGCAATCAGCCCCAGCATTTT | CASCELSNQPQHF
TRBD1 | 13 | . | TRBJ1-1 | TRBV7-9 | TGTGCCAGCCGGGGCAGGGGGCGAACTGAAGCTTTCTTT | CASRGRGRTEAFF
TRBD2 | 14 | . | TRBJ2-1 | TRBV7-9 | TGTGCCAGCAGCGGCGGGAGGGCCCTGGATGAGCAGTTCTTC | CASSGGRALDEQFF
TRBD2 | 10 | . | TRBJ2-1 | TRBV29-1 | TGCAGCGGGGGAGGGGATGAGCAGTTCTTC | CSGGGDEQFF